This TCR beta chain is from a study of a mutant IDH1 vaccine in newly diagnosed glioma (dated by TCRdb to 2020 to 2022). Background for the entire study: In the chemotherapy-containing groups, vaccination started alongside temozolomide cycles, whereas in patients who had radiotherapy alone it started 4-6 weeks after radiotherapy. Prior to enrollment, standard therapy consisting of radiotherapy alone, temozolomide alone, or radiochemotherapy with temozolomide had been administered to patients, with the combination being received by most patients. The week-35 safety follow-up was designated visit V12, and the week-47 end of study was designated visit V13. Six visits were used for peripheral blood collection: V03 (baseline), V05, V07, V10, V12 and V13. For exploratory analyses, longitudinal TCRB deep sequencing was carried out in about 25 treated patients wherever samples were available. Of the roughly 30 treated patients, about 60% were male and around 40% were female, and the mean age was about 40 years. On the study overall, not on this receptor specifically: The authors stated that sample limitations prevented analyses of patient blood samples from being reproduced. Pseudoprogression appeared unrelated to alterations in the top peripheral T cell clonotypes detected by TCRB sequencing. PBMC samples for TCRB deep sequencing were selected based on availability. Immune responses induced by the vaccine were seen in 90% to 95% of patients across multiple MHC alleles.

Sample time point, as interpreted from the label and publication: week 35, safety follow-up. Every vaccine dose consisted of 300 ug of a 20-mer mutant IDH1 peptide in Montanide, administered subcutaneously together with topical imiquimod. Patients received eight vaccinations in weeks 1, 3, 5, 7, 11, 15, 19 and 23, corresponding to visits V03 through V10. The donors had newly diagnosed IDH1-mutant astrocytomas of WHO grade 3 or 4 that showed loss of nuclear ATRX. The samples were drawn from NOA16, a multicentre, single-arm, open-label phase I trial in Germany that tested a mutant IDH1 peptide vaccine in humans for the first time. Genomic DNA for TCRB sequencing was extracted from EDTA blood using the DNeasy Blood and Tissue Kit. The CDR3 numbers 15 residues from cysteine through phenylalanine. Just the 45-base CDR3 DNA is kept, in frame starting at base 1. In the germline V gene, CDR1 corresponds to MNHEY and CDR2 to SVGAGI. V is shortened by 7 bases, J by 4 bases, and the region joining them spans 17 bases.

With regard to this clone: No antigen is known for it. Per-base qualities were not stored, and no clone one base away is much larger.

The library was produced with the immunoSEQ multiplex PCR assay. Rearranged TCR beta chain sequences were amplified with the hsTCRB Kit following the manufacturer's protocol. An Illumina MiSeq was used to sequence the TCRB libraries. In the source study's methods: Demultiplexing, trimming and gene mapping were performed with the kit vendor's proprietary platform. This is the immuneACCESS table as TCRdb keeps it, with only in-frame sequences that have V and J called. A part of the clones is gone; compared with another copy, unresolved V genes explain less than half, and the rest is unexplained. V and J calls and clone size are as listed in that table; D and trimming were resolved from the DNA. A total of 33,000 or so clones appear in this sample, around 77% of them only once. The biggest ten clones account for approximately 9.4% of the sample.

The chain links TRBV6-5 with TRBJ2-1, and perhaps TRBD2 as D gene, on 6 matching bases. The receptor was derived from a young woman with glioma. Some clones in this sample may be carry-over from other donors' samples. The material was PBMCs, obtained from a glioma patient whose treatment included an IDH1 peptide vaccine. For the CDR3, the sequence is CASTDGAGLYNEQFF. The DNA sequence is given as TGTGCCAGCACCGACGGGGCGGGGCTTTACAATGAGCAGTTCTTC.